Included here is one T cell receptor (beta chain) sequence, with context. The sample originates from a study of control samples from healthy donors and cancer patients. Data came from immunoSEQ multiplex PCR; TCRdb stores just in-frame clones and leaves some out. The sample holds about 82,000 clones, approximately 94% seen once. This sequence originates from a woman younger than 30 in good health. Sequenced input: blood.

CDR3 sequence reads: CASSIATGTRHF. The CDR3, as DNA: TGTGCCAGTAGTATAGCAACAGGGACGAGGCATTTT. The chain couples TRBV19 to TRBJ1-5, with a weak D call TRBD1 (6 bases). Germline V CDR1 and CDR2: LNHDA, SQIVND (reference sequence). The CDR3 length is 12 residues. The V gene lost 1 base and the J gene lost 15 bases, with 13 bases spanning the gap.